A selection of T cell receptor beta chains follows, all from one sample in a study of cytotoxic CD8 clonotypes in ibrutinib-treated CLL. The protocol was immunoSEQ multiplex PCR, while the TCRdb copy is restricted to in-frame clones and leaves out a portion. The data show roughly 130,000 clones, with around 93% seen just once and 11% held by the top ten. The sequences come from PBMCs, collected after 12 months of ibrutinib treatment. These receptors originate from a human donor with chronic lymphocytic leukemia. The CDR3 runs from the conserved cysteine through the conserved F or W. D genes are given only for firm matches. The size of a clone is reported for some rows only, either as once, few or many, or as a class for expanded clones.

TRBJ1-5 - - TRBV28 TGTGCCAGCAGTTTCGCCAGGGTGATACAGCCCCAGCATTTT CASSFARVIQPQHF
TRBJ1-3 - once TRBV29-1 TGCAGCGTTGAGGTGGTCTCTGGAAACACCATATATTTT CSVEVVSGNTIYF
TRBJ2-7 - - TRBV7-8 TGTGCCAGCAGCTTAGTTTTCCAGGGTAGGGGATACGAGCAGTACTTC CASSLVFQGRGYEQYF
TRBJ2-5 TRBD2 - TRBV4-2 TGTGCCAGCAGCCAAGTACCAGCGGGAGGTGGAGAGACCCAGTACTTC CASSQVPAGGGETQYF
TRBJ2-6 TRBD1 once TRBV5-4 TGTGCCGAAGGACAGGGCGGTGGGGCCAACGTCCTGACTTTC CAEGQGGGANVLTF
TRBJ2-5 - - TRBV7-6 TGTGCCAGCAGCTCGTGGACCCAAGAGACCCAGTACTTC CASSSWTQETQYF
TRBJ2-3 TRBD2 - TRBV19 TGTGCCAGTAGGGCTAGCGGGAACACAGATACGCAGTATTTT CASRASGNTDTQYF
TRBJ2-3 TRBD1 - TRBV5-6 TGTGCCAGCAGCATATCCGGGACAGGGGGGGATACGCAGTATTTT CASSISGTGGDTQYF
TRBJ2-7 TRBD1 - TRBV6-5 TGTGCCAGCAGTAAGACAGGGGGTGAGGACGAGCAGTACTTC CASSKTGGEDEQYF
TRBJ1-1 TRBD1 - TRBV7-6 TGTGCCAGCAGCAAGACAGGGGAGACTGAAGCTTTCTTT CASSKTGETEAFF
TRBJ2-7 - once TRBV28 TGTGCCAGCAGTTCCCTATACGAGCAGTACTTC CASSSLYEQYF